This T cell receptor (beta chain) was sequenced in a study of T cells in Graves' hyperthyroidism and ophthalmopathy. Whole-study results and caveats: Clonotypes that were expanded in thyroid above 0.001 mostly appeared in blood too.

On this clonotype: Its antigen is currently unknown.

Amplification of TCR beta CDR3 regions was performed using RNA transcripts as template. Initially, a first-round RT-PCR of the TCR CDR3 employed the HTBI primer set. TCRdb re-called the multiplex PCR reads through MiXCR, storing one row per CDR3 protein. The sample lists under 700,000 distinct CDR3 sequences; 16% were seen once. The CDR3 has 19 residues. The ends were cut back, 1 base at V and 0 bases at J, with 19 bases in the middle. The sequenced sample was blood. The receptor comes from a woman between 18 and 29 years old with Graves' hyperthyroidism. The chain recombines TRBV12-3 or TRBV12-4 with TRBJ1-3; no clear D. The CDR3 spells CASSLESRLAPSSGNTIYF. Here the CDR3 DNA reads TGTGCCAGCAGTTTAGAATCTCGGCTCGCTCCTTCCTCTGGAAACACCATATATTTT.